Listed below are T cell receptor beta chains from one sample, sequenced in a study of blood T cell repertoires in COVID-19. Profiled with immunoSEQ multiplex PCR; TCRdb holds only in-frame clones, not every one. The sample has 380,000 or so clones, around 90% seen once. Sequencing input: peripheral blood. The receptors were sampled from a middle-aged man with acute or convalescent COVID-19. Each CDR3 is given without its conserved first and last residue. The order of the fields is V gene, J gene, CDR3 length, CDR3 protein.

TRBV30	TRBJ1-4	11	ADWDRVREKLF
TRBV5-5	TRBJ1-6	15	ASSLGRATGNNSPLH
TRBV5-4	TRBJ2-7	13	ASSLRRGQNYEQY
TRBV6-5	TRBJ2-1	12	ATSIGQVHNEQF
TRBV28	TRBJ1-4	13	ASSSQGGEREKLF
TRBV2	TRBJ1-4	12	ASSVGTTGEKLF
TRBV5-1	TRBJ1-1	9	ASSFRSEAF
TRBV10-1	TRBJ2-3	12	ASSDRDSSDTQY
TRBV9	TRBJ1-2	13	ASSVGSGGGYGYT
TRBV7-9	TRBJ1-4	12	ASSPRGGDEKLF
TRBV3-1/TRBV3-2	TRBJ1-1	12	ASSPSGQATEAF